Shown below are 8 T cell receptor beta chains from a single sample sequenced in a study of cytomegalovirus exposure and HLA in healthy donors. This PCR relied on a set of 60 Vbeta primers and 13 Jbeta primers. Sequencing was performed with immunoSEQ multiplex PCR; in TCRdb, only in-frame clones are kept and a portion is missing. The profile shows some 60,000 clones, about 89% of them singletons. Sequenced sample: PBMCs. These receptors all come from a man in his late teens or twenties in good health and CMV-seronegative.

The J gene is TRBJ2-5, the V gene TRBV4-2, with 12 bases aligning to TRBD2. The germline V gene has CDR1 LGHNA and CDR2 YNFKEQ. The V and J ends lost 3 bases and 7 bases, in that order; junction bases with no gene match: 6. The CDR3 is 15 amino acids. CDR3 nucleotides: TGTGCCAGCAGCCAGGACGGGACTAGCGGGTCGACCCAGTACTTC. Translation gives CASSQDGTSGSTQYF.

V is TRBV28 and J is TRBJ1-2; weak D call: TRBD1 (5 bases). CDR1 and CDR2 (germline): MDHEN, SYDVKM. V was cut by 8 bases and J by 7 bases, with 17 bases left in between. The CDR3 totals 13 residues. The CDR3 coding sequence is TGTGCCAGCGAACCCGACAGCGTGCGTGGCTACACCTTC. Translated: CASEPDSVRGYTF.

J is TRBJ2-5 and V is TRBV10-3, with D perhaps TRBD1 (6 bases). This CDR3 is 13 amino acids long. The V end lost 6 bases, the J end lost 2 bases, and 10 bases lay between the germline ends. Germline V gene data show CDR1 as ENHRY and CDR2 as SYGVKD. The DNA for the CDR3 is TGTGCCATCAGGGACAGTAGACAAGAGACCCAGTACTTC. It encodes CAIRDSRQETQYF.

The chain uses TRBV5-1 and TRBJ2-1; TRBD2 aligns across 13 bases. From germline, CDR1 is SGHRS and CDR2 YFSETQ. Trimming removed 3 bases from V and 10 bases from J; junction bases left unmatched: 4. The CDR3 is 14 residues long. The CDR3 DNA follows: TGCGCCAGCAGCTGGACTAGCGGGGGCACGGAGCAGTTCTTC. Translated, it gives CASSWTSGGTEQFF.

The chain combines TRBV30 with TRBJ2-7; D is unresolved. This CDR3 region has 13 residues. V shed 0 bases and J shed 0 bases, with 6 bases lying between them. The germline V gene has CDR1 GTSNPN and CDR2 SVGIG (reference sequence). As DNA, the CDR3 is TGTGCCTGGAGTGTAACTCCCTCCTACGAGCAGTACTTC. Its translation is CAWSVTPSYEQYF.

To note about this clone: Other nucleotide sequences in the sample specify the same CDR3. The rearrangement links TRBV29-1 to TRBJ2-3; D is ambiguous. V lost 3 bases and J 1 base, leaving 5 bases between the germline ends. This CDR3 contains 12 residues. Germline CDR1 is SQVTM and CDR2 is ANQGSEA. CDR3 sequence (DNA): TGCAGCGTTGACCCAGGCACAGATACGCAGTATTTT. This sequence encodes CSVDPGTDTQYF.

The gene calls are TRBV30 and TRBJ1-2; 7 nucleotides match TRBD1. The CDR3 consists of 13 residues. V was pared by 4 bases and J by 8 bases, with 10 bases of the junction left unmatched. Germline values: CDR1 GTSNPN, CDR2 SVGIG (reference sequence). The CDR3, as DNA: TGTGCCTGGAATACTGGGACAGCTCGGGGCTACACCTTC. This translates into CAWNTGTARGYTF. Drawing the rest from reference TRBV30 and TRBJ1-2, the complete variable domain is SQTIHQWPATLVQPVGSPLSLECTVEGTSNPNLYWYRQAAGRGLQLLFYSVGIGQISSEVPQNLSASRPQDRQFILSSKKLLLSDSGFYLCAWNTGTARGYTFGSGTRLTVV.

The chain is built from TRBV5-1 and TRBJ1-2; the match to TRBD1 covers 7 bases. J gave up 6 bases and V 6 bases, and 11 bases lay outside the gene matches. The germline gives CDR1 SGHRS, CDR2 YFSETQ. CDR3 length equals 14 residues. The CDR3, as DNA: TGCGCCAGCACTCTCTTAGACAGGGTCGATGGCTACACCTTC. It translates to CASTLLDRVDGYTF.